This T cell receptor (beta chain) was retrieved from a study of cytomegalovirus exposure and HLA in healthy donors. Points from the study as a whole: Later analysis associated a missense DCLRE1C variant with TCR beta V- and J-gene trimming.

Use of 60 Vbeta and 13 Jbeta primers characterized the PCR. Libraries were prepared by immunoSEQ multiplex PCR; TCRdb keeps only in-frame clonotypes and omits some of them. The sample shows about 160,000 clones, around 74% of them seen only once. Germline loops: CDR1 MNHEY, CDR2 SVGAGI. The CDR3 extends over 16 amino acids. J lost 3 bases, V lost 2 bases, and 8 bases had no gene match. Of note for this clone: Its antigen is unknown.

The chain links TRBV6-5 to TRBJ2-7; 9 nucleotides align to TRBD1. Material: PBMCs. This clonotype was obtained from a young man in good health and CMV-seronegative. CDR3 sequence: CASSYPSGQGFYEQYF. CDR3 nucleotide sequence: TGTGCCAGCAGTTACCCGTCCGGACAGGGGTTCTACGAGCAGTACTTC.